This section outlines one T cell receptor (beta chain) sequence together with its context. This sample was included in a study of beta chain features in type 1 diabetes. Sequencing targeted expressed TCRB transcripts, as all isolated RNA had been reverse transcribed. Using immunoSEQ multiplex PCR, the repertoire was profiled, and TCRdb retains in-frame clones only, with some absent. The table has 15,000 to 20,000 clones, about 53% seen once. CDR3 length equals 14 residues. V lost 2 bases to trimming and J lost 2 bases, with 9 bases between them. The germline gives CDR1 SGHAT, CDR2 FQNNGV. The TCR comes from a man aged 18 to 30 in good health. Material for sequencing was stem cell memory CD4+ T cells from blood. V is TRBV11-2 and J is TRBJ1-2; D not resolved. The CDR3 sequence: CASSLLRHNYGYTF. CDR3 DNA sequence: TGTGCCAGCAGCTTACTTAGACACAACTATGGCTACACCTTC.